This entry lists 26 T cell receptor beta chains sequenced from one sample in a study of CD8+CD57+ T cells in acquired aplastic anemia. Patients selected for sequencing had displayed CD8+CD57+ cell expansion by flow cytometry. CDR3 and TCR beta VDJ profiling relied on a genomic DNA template. TCRdb reprocessed the reads with MiXCR, giving one entry per CDR3 protein. The sample includes around 170,000 distinct CDR3 sequences, around half of them seen just once. The sequenced material came from sorted CD4+, CD8+, or CD8+CD57+ T cells (not recorded which) from PBMCs. The receptors originated from a human donor with aplastic anemia.

This clonotype was seen more than once but under ten times. The gene calls are TRBV7-8 and TRBJ2-5; D perhaps matches TRBD2 (6 bases). The length of the CDR3 is 16 residues. V lost 2 bases and J 5 bases, leaving 18 bases between the germline ends. Germline-derived CDR1 and CDR2 are SGHVS and FQNEAQ. The CDR3 DNA sequence: TGTGCCAGCAGCTTATCCGGGGGTAGTGTCGGGGAGACCCAGTACTTC. Its protein is CASSLSGGSVGETQYF.

The chain has TRBV12-5 and TRBJ2-3; TRBD1 matches 7 bases. Germline CDR1 reads LGHNT; CDR2 reads FRNRAP. Losses at the gene ends were 6 bases for V and 0 bases for J; bases not matched to a gene: 6. CDR3 length: 15 amino acids. The CDR3 reads CASGQGQTSTDTQYF. Here the CDR3 DNA reads TGTGCTAGTGGCCAGGGACAGACTAGCACAGATACGCAGTATTTT.

This clonotype is a singleton in its sample. V is TRBV20-1 and J is TRBJ2-7; D is possibly TRBD1 (6 bases). With 0 bases removed from V and 4 bases from J, the gap between germline ends came to 7 bases. The CDR3 is 12 residues long. Germline V gives CDR1 DFQATT, CDR2 SNEGSKA (reference sequence). CDR3 in DNA: TGCAGTGCTAGAGATCAGGGGTACGAGCAGTACTTC. Translated: CSARDQGYEQYF.

This clonotype was counted between two and nine times. The chain is built from TRBV5-1 and TRBJ1-6; unclear D gene. CDR3 length: 14 residues. Per germline, CDR1 SGHRS and CDR2 YFSETQ. Trimming took off 5 bases at V and 5 bases at J, with 11 bases between the two ends. The CDR3 DNA is TGCGCCAGCAGGCGGACGGACGATAATTCACCCCTCCACTTT. Protein sequence: CASRRTDDNSPLHF.

This clonotype occurred many times. This rearrangement joins TRBV7-9 to TRBJ1-1; maybe TRBD1 (5 bases). This CDR3 is built from 14 residues. V was trimmed by 1 base and J by 5 bases, leaving 11 bases between them. Germline CDR1 and CDR2: SEHNR and FQNEAQ (reference sequence). This CDR3 reads CASSLVPGETEAFF. The CDR3 DNA follows: TGTGCCAGCAGCTTAGTCCCGGGGGAGACTGAAGCTTTCTTT.

This clonotype was observed many times. The chain links TRBV20-1 to TRBJ2-7; D call uncertain. The V and J ends lost 6 bases and 0 bases respectively, with 18 bases between them. CDR3 length equals 15 residues. The germline gives CDR1 DFQATT, CDR2 SNEGSKA (reference sequence). CDR3 DNA: TGCAGTGCCGGCCGGGCCACTAAACCCTCCTACGAGCAGTACTTC. Translating gives CSAGRATKPSYEQYF.

The chain is built from TRBV12-3 or TRBV12-4 and TRBJ1-1, with 8 nucleotides matching TRBD1. V shed 2 bases and J 3 bases; nucleotides not matched to a gene: 2. The CDR3 spans 14 residues. The CDR3 DNA reads TGTGCCAGCAGTTTATACAGGGGGTACACTGAAGCTTTCTTT. This codes for CASSLYRGYTEAFF.

This clonotype was observed many times. The chain employs TRBV5-1 and TRBJ2-1; tentative D call: TRBD1 (5 bases). The CDR3 totals 15 residues. Germline values: CDR1 SGHRS, CDR2 YFSETQ. Trimming took off 3 bases at V and 4 bases at J, with 14 bases between the two ends. In DNA, the CDR3 is TGCGCCAGCAGCTGGACAACTTCCACTTACAATGAGCAGTTCTTC. Its protein product is CASSWTTSTYNEQFF.

This clonotype was detected many times. The rearrangement joins TRBV5-1 to TRBJ1-2, with D maybe TRBD1 (6 bases). V was trimmed by 0 bases and J by 6 bases, leaving 18 bases between them. The CDR3 extends over 16 amino acids. Per the germline V gene, CDR1 is SGHRS and CDR2 is YFSETQ. DNA of the CDR3: TGCGCCAGCAGCTTGGCGGCCTCGGGGGGCGGCAATGGCTACACCTTC. It encodes CASSLAASGGGNGYTF.

This clonotype came up many times. The chain combines TRBV5-1 with TRBJ2-3; the match to TRBD1 covers 8 bases. CDR3 length: 14 amino acids. V shed 3 bases and J 3 bases; nucleotides not matched to a gene: 3. Per the germline V gene, CDR1 is SGHRS and CDR2 is YFSETQ. The chain's CDR3 is CASSWDRQTDTQYF. The CDR3 bases are TGCGCCAGCAGCTGGGACAGGCAAACAGATACGCAGTATTTT. Full variable domain (missing parts from reference TRBV5-1 and TRBJ2-3): KAGVTQTPRYLIKTRGQQVTLSCSPISGHRSVSWYQQTPGQGLQFLFEYFSETQRNKGNFPGRFSGRQFSNSRSEMNVSTLELGDSALYLCASSWDRQTDTQYFGPGTRLTVL.

The chain combines TRBV12-3 or TRBV12-4 with TRBJ1-6; tentative D call: TRBD1 (5 bases). The V end lost 4 bases, the J end lost 9 bases, and 16 bases lay between the germline ends. The CDR3 has 15 residues. DNA for the CDR3: TGTGCCAGCAGTTCACAGGCTGAAGCGGGTTCACCCCTCCACTTT. Amino acids: CASSSQAEAGSPLHF.

In this sample, this clonotype turned up many times. The chain employs TRBV3-1 and TRBJ2-7; D is unresolved. V gave up 1 base and J gave up 0 bases, with 10 bases separating them. This CDR3 has 15 residues. Germline V CDR1 and CDR2: LGHDT, YNNKEL (reference sequence). Here the CDR3 reads CASSQGPLSSYEQYF. The DNA for the CDR3 is TGTGCCAGCAGCCAAGGCCCCCTGAGCTCCTACGAGCAGTACTTC.

This clonotype was seen more than once but under ten times. The chain has TRBV10-3 and TRBJ1-5; 7 nucleotides agree with TRBD1. The CDR3 sequence is 14 residues long. Germline loops: CDR1 ENHRY, CDR2 SYGVKD. The V and J ends lost 4 bases and 1 base, in that order; junction bases with no gene match: 1. The CDR3 region has the DNA TGTGCCATCAGTGGGGGACAGAGCAATCAGCCCCAGCATTTT. As protein: CAISGGQSNQPQHF.

This chain connects TRBV10-3 to TRBJ2-3; D possibly corresponds to TRBD2 (6 bases). Germline CDR1 and CDR2: ENHRY and SYGVKD. The CDR3 has 14 residues. The V end was cut by 7 bases, the J end by 9 bases, with 20 bases between. The CDR3 coding sequence is TGTGCCATCACCCCAGGGCGTGTGGAGGGCACGCAGTATTTT. Residues: CAITPGRVEGTQYF.

The chain combines TRBV10-1 with TRBJ2-7, with D maybe TRBD2 (7 bases). The CDR3 is 13 residues long. V was trimmed by 6 bases and J by 2 bases, leaving 11 bases between them. Germline V lookup: CDR1 WNHNN, CDR2 SYGVQD (reference sequence). CDR3 coding DNA: TGCGCCAGCAGCGGGGGGCTCGCCTACGAGCAGTACTTC. Protein: CASSGGLAYEQYF.

This clonotype appeared many times. This rearrangement joins TRBV7-2 to TRBJ2-1, with D maybe TRBD2 (6 bases). V was shortened by 2 bases and J by 9 bases, with 20 bases between the two germline ends. The CDR3 runs to 16 residues. The germline gives CDR1 SGHTA, CDR2 FQGNSA. DNA of the CDR3: TGTGCCAGCAGCTTATCGGGCGGGACGTCCATTGGTGAGCAGTTCTTC. Protein sequence: CASSLSGGTSIGEQFF.

Concerning this clonotype: This may stem from a read error, because a much larger clone lies one nucleotide away. This rearrangement joins TRBV7-2 to TRBJ1-1; D remains unclear. This CDR3 has 13 residues. V lost 1 base and J lost 4, with 7 bases in between. The germline V gene encodes CDR1 SGHTA and CDR2 FQGNSA. The CDR3 here is CASSLVHGTEAFF. Written as DNA, the CDR3 is TGTGCCAGCAGCTTAGTTCATGGCACTGAAGCTTTCTTT. The entire variable domain, with the rest obtained from reference TRBV7-2 and TRBJ1-1, is as follows: GAGVSQSPSNKVTEKGKDVELRCDPISGHTALYWYRQSLGQGLEFLIYFQGNSAPDKSGLPSDRFSAERTGGSVSTLTIQRTQQEDSAVYLCASSLVHGTEAFFGQGTRLTVV.

This chain connects TRBV29-1 to TRBJ2-7; TRBD1 matches 9 bases. The V gene end was trimmed by 4 bases and the J gene end by 4 bases; junction bases not matched to a gene: 8. This CDR3 is built from 14 residues. Germline CDR1 SQVTM, CDR2 ANQGSEA. This chain's CDR3 is CSVALGQGWYEQYF. The CDR3, as DNA: TGCAGCGTTGCCCTCGGACAGGGGTGGTACGAGCAGTACTTC.

The V and J genes are TRBV7-8 and TRBJ2-5; D perhaps matches TRBD2 (5 bases). Germline V gives CDR1 SGHVS, CDR2 FQNEAQ. V was pared by 5 bases and J by 2 bases, with 15 bases between. This CDR3 is built from 15 residues. The DNA of the CDR3 is TGTGCCAGCAGCCCCCGGACGAGGGTTCAAGAGACCCAGTACTTC. The encoded protein is CASSPRTRVQETQYF. The variable domain in full, with the rest retrieved from reference TRBV7-8 and TRBJ2-5, is GAGVSQSPRYKVAKRGQDVALRCDPISGHVSLFWYQQALGQGPEFLTYFQNEAQLDKSGLPSDRFFAERPEGSVSTLKIQRTQQEDSAVYLCASSPRTRVQETQYFGPGTRLLVL.

This clonotype was counted a few times. This chain uses TRBV5-1 with TRBJ1-2, with 7 bases aligning to TRBD1. The germline V gene encodes CDR1 SGHRS and CDR2 YFSETQ. Germline trimming cut 5 bases from V and 7 bases from J; bases unmatched to any gene: 11. The CDR3 totals 14 residues. CDR3 coding DNA: TGCGCCAGCAGGGCCGGGATAGGGGGCTCTGGCTACACCTTC. Residues: CASRAGIGGSGYTF.

Ten or more counts support this clonotype. The chain is built from TRBV20-1 and TRBJ2-3, with TRBD2 identical over 9 bases. Trimming took 6 bases from V and 4 from J; bases not matched to a gene: 8. From germline, CDR1 is DFQATT and CDR2 SNEGSKA (reference sequence). The CDR3 totals 14 residues. The CDR3 DNA follows: TGCAGTGCCATAAATAGCGGGAGAGCAGATACGCAGTATTTT. Its protein is CSAINSGRADTQYF.

The genes are TRBV10-3 and TRBJ1-2, with 7 bases matching TRBD1. Germline V gene lookup returns CDR1 ENHRY and CDR2 SYGVKD. The CDR3 runs to 16 residues. Trimming took 10 bases from V and 2 from J; bases not matched to a gene: 16. CDR3 nucleotide sequence: TGTGCCAACTCTCCCGGGACAGAGCTACGAAACTATGGCTACACCTTC. Its protein is CANSPGTELRNYGYTF.

This clonotype was counted ten times or more. The chain links TRBV5-1 to TRBJ1-2, with D hard to call. Germline CDR1 SGHRS, CDR2 YFSETQ. Between the trimmed V and J ends, which lost 0 bases and 8 bases, there was a span of 17 bases. The CDR3 is 15 amino acids. As DNA, the CDR3 is TGCGCCAGCAGCTTGGAGGCTTGGAAGGAGGGAGGCTACACCTTC. Translating it yields CASSLEAWKEGGYTF.

This clonotype was observed a few times. A much larger clonotype is one base distant, so this may be a read error. Since no conserved phenylalanine or tryptophan closes the CDR3, a read error is the likely cause. The chain is built from TRBV6-5 and TRBJ1-2; 7 bases map to TRBD1. CDR3 length equals 14 residues. The V gene's germline CDR1 is MNHEY and CDR2 SVGAGI. The trim removed 2 bases at V and 4 bases at J, leaving 4 bases unmatched. CDR3 amino acids: CASSYPAGGYGYTS. The CDR3 DNA sequence: TGTGCCAGCAGTTACCCCGCAGGGGGCTATGGCTACACCTCC.

This sequence joins TRBV19 and TRBJ1-3; D gene unclear. The CDR3 is 15 residues long. The V end lost 3 bases, the J end lost 0 bases, and 9 bases lay between the germline ends. In germline, CDR1 is LNHDA, CDR2 SQIVND (reference sequence). The CDR3 nucleotides are TGTGCCAGTAGTATGATCTTACTCTCTGGAAACACCATATATTTT. Its translation: CASSMILLSGNTIYF.

This clonotype showed up many times. This sequence joins TRBV6-1 and TRBJ1-3; TRBD1 might be the D (5 bases). V lost 6 bases and J lost 4, with 13 bases in between. CDR1 is MNHNS and CDR2 is SASEGT in the germline V gene. The CDR3 covers 14 residues. The CDR3 loop reads CASSPRTGGNTIYF. The CDR3, as DNA: TGTGCCAGCAGCCCTCGAACAGGAGGAAACACCATATATTTT.